This T cell receptor beta chain stems from a study of blood T cell repertoires in COVID-19. Overall study context: In each case, the material was cDNA or gDNA derived from T cells, B-cell-depleted T cells, or PBMCs.

Per the authors' pipeline: Estimation of nucleated cell counts was performed using reference gene primer amplification. TCRdb's table, derived via immunoSEQ multiplex PCR, lists solely in-frame clones and lacks some. The V and J calls and clone size are taken from that table; D and trimming were inferred from the DNA. The profile shows 250,000 to 400,000 clones, around 87% of them singletons. Cohort 3 donors were reported recovered after two negative PCRs, clearance, or symptom resolution. V was shortened by 4 bases and J by 8 bases, with 20 bases between the two germline ends. The germline V gene has CDR1 SQVTM and CDR2 ANQGSEA. The CDR3 covers 15 residues.

The rearrangement joins TRBV29-1 to TRBJ1-4, with a possible D match to TRBD1 (6 bases). The sequenced sample was PBMCs or T cells enriched from blood (not recorded which). The sequence was collected from a woman aged 25-40 years who had recovered from COVID-19. Here the CDR3 DNA reads TGCAGCGTTGGCACAGGGCGGTGGGAGAGGGAAAAACTGTTTTTT. It specifies CSVGTGRWEREKLFF.